Below are 21 T cell receptor beta chains sequenced from a single sample in a study of monozygotic twins with inflammatory bowel disease. TCRdb reprocessed the 5' RACE reads and reports one entry per CDR3 protein, with no DNA. The sample data list under 350,000 distinct CDR3 sequences. The sequenced sample consisted of blood. These receptor sequences come from a human donor with ulcerative colitis or Crohn's disease, or a healthy co-twin of an affected twin (not recorded which).

The chain combines TRBV12-3 or TRBV12-4 with TRBJ2-3; the TRBD1 assignment by TCRdb is unverifiable without DNA. The CDR3 is made up of 14 amino acids. CDR3 loop: CASSSGLGRNTQYF.

The gene calls are TRBV7-9 and TRBJ2-5; without DNA, the TCRdb call of TRBD2 cannot be checked. The germline V gene has CDR1 SEHNR and CDR2 FQNEAQ (reference sequence). This CDR3 is 16 amino acids long. This CDR3 reads CASSLISLAGSETQYF.

The rearrangement joins TRBV7-2 to TRBJ1-1. The CDR3 extends over 13 amino acids. The V gene's germline CDR1 is SGHTA and CDR2 FQGNSA. CDR3 protein: CASSGGLNTEAFF.

CDR3 residues: CASSSSSGTPPKYF. This chain uses TRBV27 with TRBJ1-3; TCRdb outputs TRBD1, but without DNA this stays unchecked. The CDR3 spans 14 residues. Germline CDR1 is MNHEY and CDR2 is SMNVEV (reference sequence).

This chain links TRBV15 with TRBJ2-1. The length of the CDR3 is 14 residues. Germline V gives CDR1 LNHNV, CDR2 YYDKDF (reference sequence). The CDR3 reads CATKAGGSYNEQFF.

The chain joins TRBV20-1 to TRBJ1-1. Germline CDR1 reads DFQATT; CDR2 reads SNEGSKA (reference sequence). The CDR3 contains 14 residues. The CDR3 sequence: CSARDFPKKPEAFF.

This chain uses TRBV6-5 with TRBJ1-5. CDR3 length: 14 amino acids. CDR1 and CDR2 (germline): MNHEY, SVGAGI. The CDR3 sequence: CASSWGGLNQPQHF.

The gene calls are TRBV12-3 or TRBV12-4 and TRBJ2-1; TCRdb calls TRBD2, which cannot be checked without DNA. CDR3 length: 15 amino acids. CDR3 residues: CASRRSGRDNNEQFF.

The chain uses TRBV4-3 and TRBJ2-3; there is no DNA to check the TCRdb D call of TRBD2. This CDR3 comprises 18 residues. CDR1 is LGHNA and CDR2 is YSLEER in the germline V gene. The CDR3 sequence is CASSQVASGGAATDTQYF.

V gene TRBV7-3 combines with J gene TRBJ2-2; as DNA is missing, the TRBD1 call by TCRdb cannot be tested. This CDR3 spans 14 amino acids. Germline V gene sequence: CDR1 SGHTA, CDR2 FQGTGA. The CDR3 sequence: CAIPRDRGPGELFF.

The V and J genes are TRBV4-1 and TRBJ2-7; the D call from TCRdb, TRBD2, cannot be confirmed without DNA. The length of the CDR3 is 16 residues. Looked up from germline, CDR1 is MGHRA and CDR2 is YSYEKL. The CDR3 region is CASSQDPAGSSYEQYF.

The CDR3 loop is CSARDEAGVTEQFF. The genes are TRBV20-1 and TRBJ2-1; the D call of TRBD2 rests on TCRdb alone, since no DNA is present to check it. CDR3 size: 14 residues. Germline assignment: CDR1 DFQATT and CDR2 SNEGSKA (reference sequence).

The chain links TRBV12-3 or TRBV12-4 to TRBJ1-3; TCRdb names TRBD1, which stays unverified in the absence of DNA. The CDR3 has 18 residues. The CDR3 spells CASRMTVTRTSSGNTIYF.

The CDR3 region is CASSLYPGTGDYEQYF. The chain joins TRBV28 to TRBJ2-7; there is no DNA to check the TCRdb D call of TRBD1. This CDR3 region has 16 residues. CDR1 and CDR2 from the germline V gene are MDHEN and SYDVKM.

This sequence joins TRBV3-1 and TRBJ2-1. The CDR3 is made up of 11 amino acids. CDR1 and CDR2 (germline): LGHDT, YNNKEL (reference sequence). The CDR3 region is CASRSFDEQFF.

The chain recombines TRBV11-2 with TRBJ2-2; there is no DNA to check the TCRdb D call of TRBD1. Germline CDR1 is SGHAT and CDR2 is FQNNGV. This CDR3 region has 16 residues. CDR3 sequence reads: CASSPVRGRRLGELFF.

The chain joins TRBV20-1 to TRBJ2-6. Germline-derived CDR1 and CDR2 are DFQATT and SNEGSKA (reference sequence). The CDR3 has 15 residues. The CDR3 loop is CSARDSQSGANVLTF.

The chain uses TRBV28 and TRBJ2-3. Germline loops: CDR1 MDHEN, CDR2 SYDVKM. The CDR3 is 13 amino acids. CDR3 in amino acids: CASRGRVTDTQYF.

V and J are TRBV9 and TRBJ2-3. The CDR3 loop spans 13 amino acids. Per germline, CDR1 SGDLS and CDR2 YYNGEE. CDR3 amino acids: CASSVGSPDTQYF.

The chain carries TRBV10-2 and TRBJ2-5; checking the TCRdb D call of TRBD2 is not possible without DNA. Germline V gene data show CDR1 as WSHSY and CDR2 as SAAADI. CDR3 length: 16 residues. The CDR3 sequence is CASSVWSGGNQETQYF.

The rearrangement uses TRBV7-2 and TRBJ2-1; TCRdb's D call, TRBD1, is unchecked because there is no DNA. Germline V gene data show CDR1 as SGHTA and CDR2 as FQGNSA. The CDR3 has 14 residues. CDR3 sequence reads: CASSASGGAGEQFF.